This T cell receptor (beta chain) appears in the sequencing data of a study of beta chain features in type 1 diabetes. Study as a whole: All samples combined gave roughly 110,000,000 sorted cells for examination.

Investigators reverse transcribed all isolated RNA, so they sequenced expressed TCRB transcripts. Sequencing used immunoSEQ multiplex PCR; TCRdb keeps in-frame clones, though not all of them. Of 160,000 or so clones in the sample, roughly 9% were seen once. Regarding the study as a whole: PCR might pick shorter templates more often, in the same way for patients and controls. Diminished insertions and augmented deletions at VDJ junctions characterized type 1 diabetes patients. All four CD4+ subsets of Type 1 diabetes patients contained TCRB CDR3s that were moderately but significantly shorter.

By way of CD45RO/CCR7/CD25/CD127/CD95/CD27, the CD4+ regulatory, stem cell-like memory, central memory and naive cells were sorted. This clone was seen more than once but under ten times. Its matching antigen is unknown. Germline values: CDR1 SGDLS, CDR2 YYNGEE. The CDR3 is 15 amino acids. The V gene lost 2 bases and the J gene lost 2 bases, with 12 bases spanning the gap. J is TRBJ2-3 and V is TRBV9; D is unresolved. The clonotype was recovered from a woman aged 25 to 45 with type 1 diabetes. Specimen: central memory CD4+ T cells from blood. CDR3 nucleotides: TGTGCCAGCAGCGTCCGTAGTCCCCCCACAGATACGCAGTATTTT. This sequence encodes CASSVRSPPTDTQYF. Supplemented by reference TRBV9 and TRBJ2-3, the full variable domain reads DSGVTQTPKHLITATGQRVTLRCSPRSGDLSVYWYQQSLDQGLQFLIQYYNGEERAKGNILERFSAQQFPDLHSELNLSSLELGDSALYFCASSVRSPPTDTQYFGPGTRLTVL.